This paragraph covers one T cell receptor beta chain sequence. Antigen specificity is unknown. The record originates from a study of regulatory T cells in long-lasting Graves disease. The overall study: A definition of persistent Graves' disease required over 5 years of antithyroid drugs plus positive TSH receptor antibodies.

Relying on iRepertoire HTBI primers and Arm-PCR of CDR3 regions, the team built TCR beta libraries. TCRdb independently ran MiXCR on the multiplex PCR reads; one entry per CDR3 protein. In the table there are hundreds of thousands of distinct CDR3 sequences, around 32% of which are singletons. The CDR3 extends over 15 amino acids. V lost 2 bases, J lost 2 bases, and 10 bases lay in between. Broader study findings: Gene preferences differed: TRBV28, TRBJ1-2, TRBJ2-5 in persistent cases. Examination was confined to peripheral blood, excluding thyroid tissue. In persistent patients, shared public clonotypes (under 3,000) outnumbered those in new patients (about 970).

Time point in this sample: persistent/refractory GD, antithyroid drugs over 5 years with positive TRAb. TCR sequences were obtained from RNA taken from PBMCs. The origin of this receptor is a female donor with Graves disease. The sample consisted of peripheral blood mononuclear cells (PBMCs), taken when the disease was refractory, from a patient treated with antithyroid drugs. The rearrangement uses TRBV12-3 or TRBV12-4 and TRBJ1-5; D is perhaps TRBD1 (5 bases). The CDR3 nucleotides read TGTGCCAGCAGTTTATGGGGGGAGGGCAATCAGCCCCAGCATTTT. It encodes CASSLWGEGNQPQHF.